This T cell receptor (beta chain) is from a study of T cells after yellow fever vaccination. This clonotype has just a few counts. Trimming took 4 bases from V and 6 from J; bases not matched to a gene: 7. The CDR3 is 15 amino acids. The germline V gene has CDR1 MGHRA and CDR2 YSYEKL. TCRdb re-called the 5' RACE reads with MiXCR, one entry per CDR3 protein. The table records some 300,000 distinct CDR3 sequences, approximately 11% of them present only once. This sequence originates from a man between 18 and 29 years old who received the YFV17D yellow fever vaccine. J is TRBJ2-4 and V is TRBV4-1; 9 nucleotides agree with TRBD1. The sequencing used CD4+ T cells sorted from PBMCs, collected 45 days after the yellow fever booster vaccination. The CDR3: CASSLQDRGLNIQYF. The CDR3 nucleotides read TGCGCCAGCAGCCTGCAGGACAGGGGATTAAACATTCAGTACTTC.